Shown below are 18 T cell receptor beta chains from a single sample sequenced in a study of T-cell reconstitution after alpha-beta-depleted transplantation in children. Using unique molecular identifiers, the investigators prepared the TCRbeta library. TCRdb ran MiXCR on the PCR reads and lists one entry per CDR3 protein. The sample consists of some 240,000 distinct CDR3 sequences, around 12% of them appearing once. The source was PBMCs from the stem cell graft donor, collected from the stem cell graft. Receptors originate from a human donor who donated a stem cell graft to a child with acute lymphoblastic leukemia.

Turning to this clonotype: One base away lies a much larger clone, so this may be a sequencing read error. CDR3 in amino acids: CSAGRDRPYEQYF. CDR3 in DNA: TGCAGTGCTGGCCGGGACAGGCCATACGAGCAGTACTTC. The J gene is TRBJ2-7, the V gene TRBV20-1, with 8 nucleotides matching TRBD1. The germline V gene encodes CDR1 DFQATT and CDR2 SNEGSKA (reference sequence). Trimming took 5 bases from V and 4 from J; bases not matched to a gene: 7. This CDR3 is 13 amino acids long.

This clonotype was seen ten or more times. This chain joins TRBV3-1 and TRBJ2-7, with a weak D call TRBD2 (5 bases). The germline CDR1 and CDR2 sequences are LGHDT and YNNKEL (reference sequence). V was cut by 0 bases and J by 1 base, with 10 bases left in between. The CDR3 consists of 15 residues. In DNA form, the CDR3 reads TGTGCCAGCAGCCAAGAGGTTAGCGTGTCCTACGAGCAGTACTTC. This gives the protein CASSQEVSVSYEQYF.

The chain carries TRBV29-1 and TRBJ2-3; 8 positions agree with TRBD2. The J segment lost 3 bases and the V segment lost 7 bases, leaving 12 bases of the junction unmatched. The germline V gene has CDR1 SQVTM and CDR2 ANQGSEA. The CDR3 is 15 amino acids. The CDR3 spells CSALPTAGVTDTQYF. The CDR3 region has the DNA TGCAGCGCCCTCCCTACAGCGGGGGTGACAGATACGCAGTATTTT.

In this sample, this clonotype turned up many times. The chain carries TRBV29-1 and TRBJ1-2; D remains unclear. The CDR3 has 13 residues. CDR1 is SQVTM, CDR2 ANQGSEA, per germline. Trimming removed 7 bases at V and 1 base at J, with 13 bases between. DNA for the CDR3: TGCAGCGCCGAGGGCGAGTTTAACTATGGCTACACCTTC. It translates to CSAEGEFNYGYTF.

This clonotype occurred many times. The chain joins TRBV9 to TRBJ1-2; D is unresolved. From germline, CDR1 is SGDLS and CDR2 YYNGEE. V lost 4 bases and J 0 bases, leaving 10 bases between the germline ends. The CDR3 is 14 residues long. CDR3 residues: CASSPWTANYGYTF. The CDR3 bases are TGTGCCAGCAGCCCGTGGACGGCTAACTATGGCTACACCTTC.

The chain couples TRBV3-1 to TRBJ2-7, with 10 bases matching TRBD1. The CDR3 is 16 amino acids. Germline V CDR1 and CDR2: LGHDT, YNNKEL (reference sequence). Trimming removed 0 bases from V and 6 bases from J; junction bases left unmatched: 8. CDR3 sequence (DNA): TGTGCCAGCAGCCAAGATCAGGGGGACAGGGGTGTCGAGCAGTACTTC. Translating gives CASSQDQGDRGVEQYF.

This clonotype was observed at least ten times. J is TRBJ2-7 and V is TRBV29-1, with D tentatively TRBD1 or TRBD2 (6 bases each). Looked up from germline, CDR1 is SQVTM and CDR2 is ANQGSEA. The CDR3 consists of 13 residues. Trimming took 2 bases from V and 0 from J, leaving 8 bases between them. CDR3 in amino acids: CSVESGASYEQYF. CDR3 nucleotide sequence: TGCAGCGTTGAATCGGGGGCCTCCTACGAGCAGTACTTC.

This clonotype has a count of ten or more. The chain couples TRBV7-3 to TRBJ2-7; D perhaps matches TRBD2 (5 bases). There are 15 residues in the CDR3. Germline-derived CDR1 and CDR2 are SGHTA and FQGTGA. V was clipped by 5 bases and J by 3 bases, with 17 bases between them. As DNA, the CDR3 is TGTGCCAGCAGCCCCTCCGCGGGTTCCTTCTACGAGCAGTACTTC. It codes for CASSPSAGSFYEQYF.

This clonotype was counted at least ten times. This sequence joins TRBV5-5 and TRBJ1-2; 12 positions agree with TRBD1. The CDR3 is 15 residues long. Unmatched junction bases numbered 5, after V lost 4 bases and J lost 4 bases. The germline V gene encodes CDR1 SGHKS and CDR2 YYEKEE (reference sequence). CDR3 amino acids: CASSNRDRGPYGYTF. In DNA form, the CDR3 reads TGTGCCAGCAGCAACCGGGACAGGGGGCCCTATGGCTACACCTTC.

This clonotype was counted ten times or more. This chain connects TRBV15 to TRBJ1-1; D possibly corresponds to TRBD1 (6 bases). Germline V CDR1 and CDR2: LNHNV, YYDKDF (reference sequence). Trimming shortened V by 1 base and J by 8 bases, and 14 bases separated the two germline ends. The CDR3 is 14 amino acids. This CDR3 is CATSRAPRDIEAFF. DNA for the CDR3: TGTGCCACCAGCAGAGCCCCACGGGACATAGAAGCTTTCTTT.

The table lists this clonotype with a few counts. The rearrangement joins TRBV24-1 to TRBJ2-1; 8 bases are a match to TRBD1. Germline CDR1 reads KGHDR; CDR2 reads SFDVKD. The CDR3 loop spans 16 amino acids. With 3 bases clipped from V and 8 bases from J, the junction kept 11 bases outside the gene matches. The CDR3 DNA sequence: TGTGCCACCAGTGATCCAATTCAGGGGGCCGCCGATGAGCAGTTCTTC. This codes for CATSDPIQGAADEQFF.

In this sample, this clonotype turned up many times. V gene TRBV7-9 combines with J gene TRBJ2-3, with D perhaps matching TRBD2 (6 bases). Germline-derived CDR1 and CDR2 are SEHNR and FQNEAQ (reference sequence). V was cut by 4 bases and J by 2 bases, with 10 bases left in between. This CDR3 is built from 14 residues. The CDR3 here is CASSSRDSTDTQYF. The CDR3 DNA reads TGTGCCAGCAGCTCACGGGACTCCACAGATACGCAGTATTTT.

At least ten counts were recorded for this clonotype. V is TRBV5-5 and J is TRBJ2-1, with 9 nucleotides matching TRBD1. CDR1 SGHKS and CDR2 YYEKEE come from the germline V gene (reference sequence). V shed 4 bases, J shed 8 bases, and the junction held 10 bases outside the gene matches. The CDR3 contains 15 residues. The CDR3 spells CASSQIGQGWDEQFF. The DNA for the CDR3 is TGTGCCAGCAGCCAGATTGGACAGGGGTGGGATGAGCAGTTCTTC.

This clonotype was recorded once. A much larger clone sits a single nucleotide away, making a read error possible. This sequence joins TRBV20-1 and TRBJ2-7, with 7 nucleotides matching TRBD1. The CDR3 extends over 16 amino acids. Germline values: CDR1 DFQATT, CDR2 SNEGSKA (reference sequence). DNA for the CDR3: TGCACTGCTCCAAATATTATTCGACAGGGAACCTACGAGCAGTACTTC. It yields the protein CTAPNIIRQGTYEQYF.

The rearrangement joins TRBV4-3 to TRBJ2-4; D unresolved. V gave up 1 base and J gave up 0 bases, with 19 bases separating them. This CDR3 has 19 amino acids. Germline V gene sequence: CDR1 LGHNA, CDR2 YSLEER. In nucleotides, the CDR3 is TGCGCCAGCAGCCAAGCGGGCCTGGGCAGATCGATAGCCAAAAACATTCAGTACTTC. As protein: CASSQAGLGRSIAKNIQYF.

This clonotype appeared a few times. In DNA form, the CDR3 reads TGTGCCACCGACCAGGGGACAGATACGCAGTATTTT. Translation gives CATDQGTDTQYF. This chain joins TRBV19 and TRBJ2-3; D perhaps matches TRBD1 (6 bases). V was cut by 10 bases and J by 3 bases, with 11 bases left in between. CDR3 length equals 12 residues. Germline assignment: CDR1 LNHDA and CDR2 SQIVND (reference sequence).

With regard to this clonotype: With a much larger clone just one base away, this may be a read error. The chain combines TRBV7-9 with TRBJ2-1; D uncertain. Per the germline V gene, CDR1 is SEHNR and CDR2 is FQNEAQ (reference sequence). Trimming shortened V by 4 bases and J by 7 bases, and 8 bases separated the two germline ends. The CDR3 length is 12 residues. CDR3 region: CASSYRRNEQFF. In DNA, the CDR3 is TGTGCCAGCAGCTACCGAAGGAATGAGCAGTTCTTC.

This clonotype showed up many times. The genes are TRBV4-3 and TRBJ2-2; no firm D call. V was trimmed by 6 bases and J by 3 bases, leaving 8 bases between them. CDR1 LGHNA and CDR2 YSLEER come from the germline V gene. This CDR3 is 13 amino acids long. CDR3 sequence (DNA): TGCGCCAGCAGATCGGAAGACACCGGGGAGCTGTTTTTT. The encoded protein is CASRSEDTGELFF.